The 15 T cell receptor beta chains presented below share a single source sample, sequenced in a study of beta chain features in type 1 diabetes. Of the isolated RNA, all was reverse transcribed, and so the sequenced material was expressed TCRB transcripts. Clones were read by immunoSEQ multiplex PCR, and TCRdb kept only the in-frame ones, dropping some. Counted here are about 200,000 clones, approximately 11% occurring once; the ten biggest clones make up 1% to 1.5%. Input material: central memory CD4+ T cells from blood. The receptors were sampled from a man aged 18 to 29 in good health.

In this sample, this clone turned up many times. The chain recombines TRBV18 with TRBJ2-2; D remains unclear. V was cut by 2 bases and J by 5 bases, with 3 bases left in between. Germline CDR1 and CDR2: KGHSH and LQKENI. The CDR3 extends over 12 amino acids. The chain's CDR3 is CASSPRTGELFF. The CDR3 nucleotides are TGTGCCAGCTCACCAAGAACCGGGGAGCTGTTTTTT.

The V call is TRBV6-1, the J call TRBJ2-7; D is unclear. CDR3 size: 15 residues. CDR1 and CDR2 from the germline V gene are MNHNS and SASEGT. Trimming shortened V by 2 bases and J by 1 base, and 12 bases separated the two germline ends. DNA for the CDR3: TGTGCCAGCAGTGAACGAGGTCCTCCTTCCTACGAGCAGTACTTC. This codes for CASSERGPPSYEQYF.

This clone has a handful of counts. The chain recombines TRBV2 with TRBJ2-1; TRBD2 matches at 9 bases. This CDR3 comprises 14 residues. Germline trimming cut 7 bases from V and 3 bases from J; bases unmatched to any gene: 4. Germline lookup yields CDR1 SNHLY and CDR2 FYNNEI. The DNA for the CDR3 is TGTGCCAGCAACGGCGGGAGGGTCTACAATGAGCAGTTCTTC. It is translated as CASNGGRVYNEQFF. Variable domain in full (rest from reference TRBV2 and TRBJ2-1): EPEVTQTPSHQVTQMGQEVILRCVPISNHLYFYWYRQILGQKVEFLVSFYNNEISEKSEIFDDQFSVERPDGSNFTLKIRSTKLEDSAMYFCASNGGRVYNEQFFGPGTRLTVL.

The chain uses TRBV18 and TRBJ2-1; the D gene is possibly TRBD2 (5 bases). Trimming took 6 bases from V and 7 from J, leaving 19 bases between them. The CDR3 has 15 amino acids. Germline CDR1 and CDR2: KGHSH and LQKENI. CDR3 coding DNA: TGTGCCAGCTCCCGACAACGTGAGGGCATGAATGAGCAGTTCTTC. It is translated as CASSRQREGMNEQFF.

This clone occurred a few times. The V and J genes are TRBV28 and TRBJ2-1; TRBD1 matches 11 bases. With 2 bases clipped from V and 10 bases from J, the junction kept 10 bases outside the gene matches. This CDR3 has 16 residues. The germline CDR1 and CDR2 sequences are MDHEN and SYDVKM. For the CDR3, the DNA is TGTGCCAGCAGTTTACAAGGGACAGGGGGAATCAGGGAGCAGTTCTTC. Encoded protein: CASSLQGTGGIREQFF.

This clone was observed a handful of times. The rearrangement links TRBV30 to TRBJ2-7; 10 bases align to TRBD2. Germline lookup yields CDR1 GTSNPN and CDR2 SVGIG (reference sequence). The CDR3 has 14 amino acids. The ends lost 4 bases at V and 1 base at J; junction bases unmatched: 4. The CDR3 DNA reads as TGTGCCTGGACCGGGACTAGCGTATCCTACGAGCAGTACTTC. Translating gives CAWTGTSVSYEQYF.

This chain connects TRBV15 to TRBJ2-3; unclear D gene. The germline V and J ends were trimmed by 1 base and 1 base, with 9 bases remaining between them. The CDR3 totals 15 residues. Germline V lookup: CDR1 LNHNV, CDR2 YYDKDF (reference sequence). CDR3 protein: CATSRGRRGTDTQYF. The CDR3 region has the DNA TGTGCCACCAGCAGAGGCCGCCGGGGCACAGATACGCAGTATTTT.

The chain links TRBV7-2 to TRBJ2-7, with 9 bases matching TRBD1. The V and J ends lost 1 base and 7 bases, in that order; junction bases with no gene match: 8. The germline V gene encodes CDR1 SGHTA and CDR2 FQGNSA. The CDR3 has 15 amino acids. The CDR3 sequence is CASSLDAGQGREQYF. The CDR3 nucleotides are TGTGCCAGCAGCTTAGATGCGGGACAGGGTCGAGAGCAGTACTTC. The variable domain in full, completed from reference TRBV7-2 and TRBJ2-7, reads GAGVSQSPSNKVTEKGKDVELRCDPISGHTALYWYRQSLGQGLEFLIYFQGNSAPDKSGLPSDRFSAERTGGSVSTLTIQRTQQEDSAVYLCASSLDAGQGREQYFGPGTRLTVT.

This clone was picked up a small number of times. The chain joins TRBV18 to TRBJ2-7; 8 bases are shared with TRBD2. Germline CDR1 KGHSH, CDR2 LQKENI. The CDR3 has 15 residues. V shed 1 base, J shed 2 bases, and the junction held 4 bases outside the gene matches. The CDR3 DNA is TGTGCCAGCTCACCACAGCGGGAGAGCACCTACGAGCAGTACTTC. As protein: CASSPQRESTYEQYF.

This clone was recorded many times. V is TRBV6-6 and J is TRBJ2-7; the D is unclear. This CDR3 region has 15 residues. The germline CDR1 and CDR2 sequences are MNHNY and SVGAGI (reference sequence). Trimming pared 2 bases from V and 3 bases from J, leaving 14 bases between. In DNA form, the CDR3 reads TGTGCCAGCAGTTACGGGTCACAAGTTGGCTACGAGCAGTACTTC. Protein: CASSYGSQVGYEQYF.

This clone has only a few counts. This rearrangement joins TRBV11-2 to TRBJ2-7, with D uncertain. CDR3 length: 14 residues. Germline V gene lookup returns CDR1 SGHAT and CDR2 FQNNGV. The ends were cut back, 1 base at V and 4 bases at J, with 11 bases in the middle. CDR3 amino acids: CASSLVPQKYEQYF. CDR3 sequence (DNA): TGTGCCAGCAGCTTAGTACCTCAGAAGTACGAGCAGTACTTC.

V usage is TRBV7-2 and J usage is TRBJ1-1; a weak D match, TRBD1 (6 bases). This CDR3 contains 12 residues. Trimming cost V 3 bases and J 11 bases, with 13 bases left between them. Germline CDR1 is SGHTA and CDR2 is FQGNSA. The CDR3 protein is CASSFSRGTAFF. The DNA of the CDR3 is TGTGCCAGCAGCTTTTCCAGGGGTACGGCTTTCTTT. The full variable domain, completed using reference TRBV7-2 and TRBJ1-1, is GAGVSQSPSNKVTEKGKDVELRCDPISGHTALYWYRQSLGQGLEFLIYFQGNSAPDKSGLPSDRFSAERTGGSVSTLTIQRTQQEDSAVYLCASSFSRGTAFFGQGTRLTVV.

This clone was detected only a few times. The chain's CDR3 is CASSVGGAGGYNEQFF. The CDR3 nucleotides are TGTGCCAGCAGCGTAGGGGGAGCGGGAGGCTACAATGAGCAGTTCTTC. The chain employs TRBV9 and TRBJ2-1; 9 bases fit TRBD2. V shed 0 bases, J shed 3 bases, and the junction held 4 bases outside the gene matches. Germline assignment: CDR1 SGDLS and CDR2 YYNGEE. The CDR3 has 16 residues.

The chain carries TRBV7-9 and TRBJ2-4; tentatively, D is TRBD2 (5 bases). Trimming removed 2 bases at V and 13 bases at J, with 15 bases between. The CDR3 runs 13 residues. Germline assignment: CDR1 SEHNR and CDR2 FQNEAQ (reference sequence). CDR3 DNA: TGTGCCAGCAGCTTACGGGGAGTGGAGACGCAGTACTTC. Translated, it gives CASSLRGVETQYF.

The chain links TRBV14 to TRBJ2-5; D uncertain. Trimming left V 4 bases short and J 5 bases short, with 8 bases between. There are 12 residues in the CDR3. Germline V CDR1 and CDR2: SGHDN, FVKESK. CDR3 amino acids: CASSLARETQYF. The CDR3 DNA follows: TGTGCCAGCAGCCTCGCTCGGGAGACCCAGTACTTC.